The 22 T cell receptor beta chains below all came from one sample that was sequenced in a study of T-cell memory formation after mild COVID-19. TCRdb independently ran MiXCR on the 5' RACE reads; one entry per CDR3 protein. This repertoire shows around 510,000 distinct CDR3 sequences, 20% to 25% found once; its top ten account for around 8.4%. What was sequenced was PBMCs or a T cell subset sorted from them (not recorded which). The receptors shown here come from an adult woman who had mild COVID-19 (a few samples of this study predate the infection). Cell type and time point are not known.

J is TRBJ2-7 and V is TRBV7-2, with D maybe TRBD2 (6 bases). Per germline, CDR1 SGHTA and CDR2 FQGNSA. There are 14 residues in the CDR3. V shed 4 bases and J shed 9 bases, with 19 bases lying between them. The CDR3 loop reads CASSSSGLTQSQYF. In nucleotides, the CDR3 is TGTGCCAGCAGCTCTTCCGGACTAACCCAGTCGCAGTACTTC.

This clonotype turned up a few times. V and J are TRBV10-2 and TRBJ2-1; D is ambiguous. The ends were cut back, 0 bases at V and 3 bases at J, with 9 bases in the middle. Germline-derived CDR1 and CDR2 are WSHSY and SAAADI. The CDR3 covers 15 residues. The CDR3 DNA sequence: TGCGCCAGCAGTGAGTCGGGCTTACTCTACAATGAGCAGTTCTTC. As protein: CASSESGLLYNEQFF.

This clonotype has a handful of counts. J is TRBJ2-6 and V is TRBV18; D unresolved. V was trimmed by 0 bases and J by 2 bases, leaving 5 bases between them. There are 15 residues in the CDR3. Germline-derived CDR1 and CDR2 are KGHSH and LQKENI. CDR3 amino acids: CASSPPIAGANVLTF. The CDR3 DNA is TGTGCCAGCTCACCACCAATCGCTGGGGCCAACGTCCTGACTTTC.

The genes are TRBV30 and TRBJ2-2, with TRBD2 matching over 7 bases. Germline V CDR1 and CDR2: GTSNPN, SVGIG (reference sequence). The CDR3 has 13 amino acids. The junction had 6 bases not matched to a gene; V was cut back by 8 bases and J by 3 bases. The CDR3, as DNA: TGTGCCCGGTCTCGGGGGGACACCGGGGAGCTGTTTTTT. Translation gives CARSRGDTGELFF.

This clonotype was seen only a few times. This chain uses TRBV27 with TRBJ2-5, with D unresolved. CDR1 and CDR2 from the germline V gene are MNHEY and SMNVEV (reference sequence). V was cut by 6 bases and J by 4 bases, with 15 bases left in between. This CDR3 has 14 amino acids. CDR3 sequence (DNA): TGTGCCAGCAGAGGGCGGCTCGTGAGAGAGACCCAGTACTTC. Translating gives CASRGRLVRETQYF.

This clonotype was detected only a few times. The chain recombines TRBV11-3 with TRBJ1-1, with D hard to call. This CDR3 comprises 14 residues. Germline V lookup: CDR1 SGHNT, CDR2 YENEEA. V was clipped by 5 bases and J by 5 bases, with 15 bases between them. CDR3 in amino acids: CASSGLRTGTEAFF. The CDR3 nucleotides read TGTGCCAGCAGCGGCCTAAGGACGGGGACTGAAGCTTTCTTT.

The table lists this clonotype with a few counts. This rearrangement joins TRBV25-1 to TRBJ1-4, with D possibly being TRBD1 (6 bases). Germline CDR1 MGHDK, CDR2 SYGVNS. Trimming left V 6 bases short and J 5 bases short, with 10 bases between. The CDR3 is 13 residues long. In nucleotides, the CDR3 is TGTGCCAGCAGAGCAGGACAGAATGAAAAACTGTTTTTT. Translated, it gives CASRAGQNEKLFF.

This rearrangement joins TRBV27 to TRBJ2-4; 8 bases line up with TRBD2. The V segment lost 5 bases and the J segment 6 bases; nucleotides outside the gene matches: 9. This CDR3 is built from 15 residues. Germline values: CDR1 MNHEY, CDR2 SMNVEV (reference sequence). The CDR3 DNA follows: TGTGCCAGCAGTCCCACTCGGACTAGCATAAACATTCAGTACTTC. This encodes CASSPTRTSINIQYF.

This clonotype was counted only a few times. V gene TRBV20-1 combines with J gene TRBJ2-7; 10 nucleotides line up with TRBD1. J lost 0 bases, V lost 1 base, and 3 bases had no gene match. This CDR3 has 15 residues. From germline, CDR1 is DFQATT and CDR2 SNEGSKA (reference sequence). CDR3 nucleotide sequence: TGCAGTGCTAGAGTTAGGACAGGGGGCTCCTACGAGCAGTACTTC. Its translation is CSARVRTGGSYEQYF.

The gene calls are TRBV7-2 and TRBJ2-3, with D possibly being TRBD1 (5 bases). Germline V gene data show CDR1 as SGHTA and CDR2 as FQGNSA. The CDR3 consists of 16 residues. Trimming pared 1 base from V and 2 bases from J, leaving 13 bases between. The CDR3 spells CASSLGAGIFTDTQYF. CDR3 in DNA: TGTGCCAGCAGCTTAGGGGCAGGGATATTCACAGATACGCAGTATTTT. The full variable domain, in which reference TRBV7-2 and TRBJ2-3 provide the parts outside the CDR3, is GAGVSQSPSNKVTEKGKDVELRCDPISGHTALYWYRQSLGQGLEFLIYFQGNSAPDKSGLPSDRFSAERTGGSVSTLTIQRTQQEDSAVYLCASSLGAGIFTDTQYFGPGTRLTVL.

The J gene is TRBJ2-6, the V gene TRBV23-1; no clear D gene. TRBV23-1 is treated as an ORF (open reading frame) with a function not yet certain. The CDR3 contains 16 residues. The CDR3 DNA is TGCTCCCGGTGTATCAAGACCTCTCTGGGGGCCAACGTCCTGACTTTC. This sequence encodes CSRCIKTSLGANVLTF.

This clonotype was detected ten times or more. The CDR3 sequence: CASSAIGQRQFF. CDR3 DNA sequence: TGTGCCAGCAGTGCTATCGGACAGAGGCAGTTCTTC. The rearrangement links TRBV12-3 or TRBV12-4 to TRBJ2-1; the D gene is possibly TRBD1 (6 bases). This CDR3 contains 12 residues. The V gene lost 5 bases and the J gene lost 12 bases, with 14 bases spanning the gap.

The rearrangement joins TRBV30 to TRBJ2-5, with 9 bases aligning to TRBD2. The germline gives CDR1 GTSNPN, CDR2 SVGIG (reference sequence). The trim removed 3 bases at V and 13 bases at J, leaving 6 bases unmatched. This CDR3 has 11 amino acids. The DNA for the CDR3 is TGTGCCTGGAGCGCCGGACTAGCGAGGTACTTC. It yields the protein CAWSAGLARYF.

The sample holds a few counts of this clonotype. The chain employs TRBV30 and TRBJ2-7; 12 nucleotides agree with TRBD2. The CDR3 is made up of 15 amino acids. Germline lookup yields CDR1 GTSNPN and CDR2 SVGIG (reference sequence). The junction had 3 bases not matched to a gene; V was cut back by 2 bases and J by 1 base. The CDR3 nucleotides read TGTGCCTGGAGTCTCGGACTAGCGGGATCCTACGAGCAGTACTTC. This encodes CAWSLGLAGSYEQYF. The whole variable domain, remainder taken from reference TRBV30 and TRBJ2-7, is SQTIHQWPATLVQPVGSPLSLECTVEGTSNPNLYWYRQAAGRGLQLLFYSVGIGQISSEVPQNLSASRPQDRQFILSSKKLLLSDSGFYLCAWSLGLAGSYEQYFGPGTRLTVT.

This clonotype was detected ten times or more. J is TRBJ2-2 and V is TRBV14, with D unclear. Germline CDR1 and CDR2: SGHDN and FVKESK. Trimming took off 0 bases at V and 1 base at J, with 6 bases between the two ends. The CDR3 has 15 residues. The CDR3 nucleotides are TGTGCCAGCAGCCAAGATCGGAGGAACACCGGGGAGCTGTTTTTT. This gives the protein CASSQDRRNTGELFF.

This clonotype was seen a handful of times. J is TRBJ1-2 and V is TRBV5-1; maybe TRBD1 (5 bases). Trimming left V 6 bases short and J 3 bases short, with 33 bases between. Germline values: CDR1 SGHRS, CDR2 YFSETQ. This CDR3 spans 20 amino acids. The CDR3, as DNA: TGCGCCAGCACCCCTTTTGGGTATTCCGGGACGAAGGGTGTCGACTATGGCTACACCTTC. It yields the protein CASTPFGYSGTKGVDYGYTF.

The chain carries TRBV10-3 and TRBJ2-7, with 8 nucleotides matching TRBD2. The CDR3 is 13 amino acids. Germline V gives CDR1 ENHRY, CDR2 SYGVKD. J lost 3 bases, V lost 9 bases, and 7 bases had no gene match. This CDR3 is CAIALAGNYEQYF. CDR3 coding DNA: TGTGCCATTGCCTTAGCGGGAAACTACGAGCAGTACTTC.

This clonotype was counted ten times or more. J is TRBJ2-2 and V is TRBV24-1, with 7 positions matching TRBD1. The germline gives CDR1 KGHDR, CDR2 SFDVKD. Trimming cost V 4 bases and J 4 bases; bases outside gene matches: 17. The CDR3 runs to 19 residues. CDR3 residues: CATSDPAGTVRFGTGELFF. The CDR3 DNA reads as TGTGCCACCAGTGACCCCGCCGGGACAGTCAGGTTTGGCACCGGGGAGCTGTTTTTT.

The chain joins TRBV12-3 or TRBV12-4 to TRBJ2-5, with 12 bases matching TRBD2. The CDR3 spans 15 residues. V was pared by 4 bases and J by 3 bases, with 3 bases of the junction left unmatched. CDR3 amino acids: CASSSRTSGKETQYF. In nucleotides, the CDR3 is TGTGCCAGCAGTTCCAGGACTAGCGGGAAAGAGACCCAGTACTTC.

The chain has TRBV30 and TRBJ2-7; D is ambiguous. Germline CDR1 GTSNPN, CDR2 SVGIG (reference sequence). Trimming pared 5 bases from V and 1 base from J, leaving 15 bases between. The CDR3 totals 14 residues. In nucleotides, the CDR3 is TGTGCCTGGGGGTCCGAAGGTGGATCCTACGAGCAGTACTTC. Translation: CAWGSEGGSYEQYF.

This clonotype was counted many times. This chain's CDR3 is CASSPGQTGGQPQHF. In DNA form, the CDR3 reads TGTGCCAGCTCACCCGGACAGACGGGGGGTCAGCCCCAGCATTTT. The chain joins TRBV18 to TRBJ1-5; possible D gene TRBD1, 6 bases. The CDR3 extends over 15 amino acids. Between the trimmed V and J ends, which lost 3 bases and 6 bases, there was a span of 15 bases. Germline CDR1 and CDR2: KGHSH and LQKENI.

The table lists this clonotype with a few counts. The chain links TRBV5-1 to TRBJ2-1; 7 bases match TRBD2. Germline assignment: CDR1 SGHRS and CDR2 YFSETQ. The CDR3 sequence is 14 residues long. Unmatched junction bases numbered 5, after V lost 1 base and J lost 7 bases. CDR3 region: CASSLSGRANEQFF. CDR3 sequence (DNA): TGCGCCAGCAGCTTGAGTGGGAGGGCGAATGAGCAGTTCTTC.